These 2 T cell receptor beta chains came from one sample sequenced in a study of T cell responses to AZD1222 COVID-19 vaccine (dated by TCRdb to the early 2020s). Libraries were prepared through the immunoSEQ multiplex PCR assay. The table comes from immuneACCESS by way of TCRdb, which keeps in-frame sequences with V and J called. Part of the clones is missing from these tables; in studies checked, under half for an unresolved V gene and the rest for unknown reasons. The sample table records 65,000 to 100,000 clones; 80% to 95% of these occur just once. Roughly 8% of the sample is taken by the ten largest. The time point label, as the study defines it: about 28 days (+/-7) after the second vaccine dose. The sample here was peripheral blood, taken 28 days after the second AZD1222 dose. All receptors derive from an adult who received the AZD1222 COVID-19 vaccine.

The V call is TRBV6-2 or TRBV6-3, the J call TRBJ2-1; D uncertain. Trimming cost V 2 bases and J 0 bases, with 8 bases left between them. The CDR3 contains 15 residues. Germline V gene data show CDR1 as MNHEY and CDR2 as SVGEGT. CDR3 sequence (DNA): TGTGCCAGCAGTTACCCGGGTAGCTCCTACAATGAGCAGTTCTTC. Translation gives CASSYPGSSYNEQFF.

V gene TRBV14 combines with J gene TRBJ2-5, with 7 bases matching TRBD1. The germline gives CDR1 SGHDN, CDR2 FVKESK. This CDR3 is built from 17 residues. The junction had 9 bases not matched to a gene; V was cut back by 1 base and J by 1 base. The DNA of the CDR3 is TGTGCCAGCAGCCAAGCCCACAGGGGAGTTTTCCAAGAGACCCAGTACTTC. Its protein is CASSQAHRGVFQETQYF.